This T cell receptor (beta chain) was identified during a study of a mutant IDH1 vaccine in newly diagnosed glioma. About this clone: Its specificity is unknown.

Unmatched junction bases numbered 5, after V lost 6 bases and J lost 2 bases. The CDR3 length is 13 residues. From germline, CDR1 is SQVTM and CDR2 ANQGSEA. Here immunoSEQ multiplex PCR was the method, and the copy in TCRdb shows in-frame clones only, minus some. The sample contains about 38,000 clones, 80% to 90% of which appear only once. Time point specified: week 5, during vaccination. A 20-mer mutant IDH1 peptide at 300 ug was injected subcutaneously with topical imiquimod. V usage is TRBV29-1 and J usage is TRBJ1-1; 8 bases align to TRBD1. This sample comprised PBMCs, obtained from a glioma patient whose treatment included an IDH1 peptide vaccine. The sequence derives from a man aged 45-60 years with glioma. The CDR3 bases are TGCAGCGTGGGGGACAGGACCAACACTGAAGCTTTCTTT. Translating it yields CSVGDRTNTEAFF.